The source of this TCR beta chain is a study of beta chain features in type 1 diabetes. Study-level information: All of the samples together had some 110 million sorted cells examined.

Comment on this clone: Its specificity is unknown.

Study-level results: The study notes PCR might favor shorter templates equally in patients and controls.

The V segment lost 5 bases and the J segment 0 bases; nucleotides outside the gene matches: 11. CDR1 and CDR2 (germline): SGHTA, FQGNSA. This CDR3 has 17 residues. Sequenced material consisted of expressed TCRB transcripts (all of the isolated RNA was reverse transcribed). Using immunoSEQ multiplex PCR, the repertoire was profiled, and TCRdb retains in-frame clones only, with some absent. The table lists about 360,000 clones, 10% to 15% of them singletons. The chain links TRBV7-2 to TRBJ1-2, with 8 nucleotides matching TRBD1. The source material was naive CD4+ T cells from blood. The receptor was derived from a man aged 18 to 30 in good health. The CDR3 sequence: CASSEDRGDLANYGYTF. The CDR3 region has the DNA TGTGCCAGCAGCGAAGACAGGGGAGACCTAGCTAACTATGGCTACACCTTC.